This T cell receptor beta chain was retrieved from a study of beta chain features in type 1 diabetes listed by TCRdb under 2018. Study-level background: No differences in mean age, gender distribution, total cell number or subset yield were found between patients and healthy donors. A total of roughly 98,000,000 sorted cells were examined across all samples, and a strong correlation was observed between cell number per subset and RNA yield. In the study, TCRB repertoires of sorted circulating CD4+ T cell subsets from recently diagnosed type 1 diabetes patients were compared with those of matched healthy donors. Regulatory and stem cell-like memory subsets were isolated from only 8 patients and roughly 8 healthy donors, whereas naive and central memory subsets came from all 30 or so donors.

Cut back by 5 bases and 2 bases, the V and J ends lie 6 bases apart. Per the germline V gene, KGHSH is the CDR1 and LQKENI is the CDR2. The CDR3 spans 13 residues, from the cysteine through the phenylalanine. Just the 39-base CDR3 DNA is kept, in frame starting at base 1. Summary of the overall study and its limitations: Because the HLA sub-analyses included only small numbers of individuals, any influence of HLA type on TCRB rearrangement was left unresolved. PCR might favor shorter templates, but patient and control samples were amplified and corrected together, so any skew would affect both groups equally. Because cDNA rather than genomic DNA was sequenced, highly expressing activated cells could have been over-represented, although no difference in activation and CD3 levels was found between groups. In all four CD4+ subsets, TCRB CDR3 length was moderately but significantly shorter in type 1 diabetes patients. Naive, central memory and regulatory TCRB repertoires appeared more similar among patients than among healthy donors. At VDJ recombination sites, patients with type 1 diabetes made fewer insertions and deleted more nucleotides, a pattern implying thymic rearrangement abnormalities.

Regarding this clone: Its antigen remains undetermined. The sample holds no much larger clone one base away, and base qualities are not on file.

A single peripheral blood draw of approximately 100 mL on average was collected from each donor into heparinised tubes. A BD FACSAria II was used to sort naive, central memory, regulatory and stem cell-like memory CD4+ T cells with a panel that included CD45RO, CCR7, CD25, CD127, CD95 and CD27. Every sorted population had a purity above 95%. PBMCs were isolated immediately by Lymphoprep density gradient centrifugation and stained directly without culture. So that batch effects would be minimized, each experiment stained and sorted samples in pairs, pairing one healthy donor with one patient. The High Capacity cDNA Reverse Transcription Kit was used to reverse transcribe all of the isolated RNA, meaning that expressed TCRB transcripts were what got sequenced. Naive, central memory and regulatory T cell samples underwent deep immunoSEQ sequencing, averaging about 3.57 million total reads per sample. Sorted cells were lysed in RLT buffer and RNA was extracted with DNase-treated RNeasy Micro or Mini kits, depending on cell number. To prevent cross-contamination, each cell subset was processed individually, whereas patient and healthy donor samples were processed jointly. TCRB sequences were amplified from cDNA with the immunoSEQ multiplex PCR, producing 87-bp fragments spanning the CDR3 region. Sequencing of the amplicons was performed on the Illumina HiSeq platform. As for how the authors treated the data: PCR bias was corrected computationally using synthetic template baselines, and reads within Hamming distance 2 were collapsed, with unmergeable singletons discarded. Reads were aligned against IMGT so that V, D and J genes, CDR3 length and insertions or deletions at six rearrangement sites could be assigned. Within each subset, clonotype counts were normalized to the number of sorted cells before true diversity and Gini coefficients were calculated with the tcR R package. The overlap coefficient, calculated on TCRB nucleotide sequences, was used to measure repertoire sharing. Out-of-frame TCRB sequences from naive cells were analyzed as a proxy for the pre-selection repertoire. The table comes from immuneACCESS by way of TCRdb, which keeps in-frame sequences with V and J called. Part of the clones is missing from these tables; in studies checked, under half for an unresolved V gene and the rest for unknown reasons. The DNA was the basis for D and trimming; V, J and clone size are from that table. This sample lists over 200,000 clones; roughly 11% were detected once. The ten largest clones capture roughly 0.017% of the sample.

The rearrangement combines TRBV18 with TRBJ1-4, with the D gene not clear enough to name. The material sequenced was naive CD4+ T cells from blood. Per the publication, the cell subset or site label means: true naive CD4+ T cells. The sequence came from a young man with type 1 diabetes. CDR3 sequence: CASSGGTNEKLFF. The nucleotides read TGTGCCAGCTCAGGAGGCACTAATGAAAAACTGTTTTTT.